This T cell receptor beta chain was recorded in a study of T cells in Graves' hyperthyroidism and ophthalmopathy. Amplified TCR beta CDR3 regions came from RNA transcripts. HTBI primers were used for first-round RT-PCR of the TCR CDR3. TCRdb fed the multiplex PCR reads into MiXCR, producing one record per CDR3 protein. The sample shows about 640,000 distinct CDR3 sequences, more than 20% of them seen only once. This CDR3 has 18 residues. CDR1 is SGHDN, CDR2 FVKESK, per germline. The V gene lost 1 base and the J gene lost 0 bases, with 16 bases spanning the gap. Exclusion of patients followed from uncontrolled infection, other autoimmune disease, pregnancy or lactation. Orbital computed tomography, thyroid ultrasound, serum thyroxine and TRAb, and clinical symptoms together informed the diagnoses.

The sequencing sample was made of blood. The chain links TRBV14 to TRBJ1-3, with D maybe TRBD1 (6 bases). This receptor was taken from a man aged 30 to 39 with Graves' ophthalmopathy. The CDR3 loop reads CASSQVGHLSSSGNTIYF. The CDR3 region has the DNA TGTGCCAGCAGCCAAGTGGGACACCTATCTTCCTCTGGAAACACCATATATTTT.